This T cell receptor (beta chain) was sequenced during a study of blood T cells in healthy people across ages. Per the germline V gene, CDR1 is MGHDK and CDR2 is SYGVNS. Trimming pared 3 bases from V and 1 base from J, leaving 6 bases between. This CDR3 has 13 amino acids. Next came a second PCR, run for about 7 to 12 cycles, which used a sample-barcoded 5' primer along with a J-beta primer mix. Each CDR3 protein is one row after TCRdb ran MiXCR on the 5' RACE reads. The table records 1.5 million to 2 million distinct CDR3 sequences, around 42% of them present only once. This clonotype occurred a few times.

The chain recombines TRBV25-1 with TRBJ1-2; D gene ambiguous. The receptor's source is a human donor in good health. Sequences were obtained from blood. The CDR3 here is CASSDWYNYGYTF. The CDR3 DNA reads TGTGCCAGCAGTGACTGGTATAACTATGGCTACACCTTC.